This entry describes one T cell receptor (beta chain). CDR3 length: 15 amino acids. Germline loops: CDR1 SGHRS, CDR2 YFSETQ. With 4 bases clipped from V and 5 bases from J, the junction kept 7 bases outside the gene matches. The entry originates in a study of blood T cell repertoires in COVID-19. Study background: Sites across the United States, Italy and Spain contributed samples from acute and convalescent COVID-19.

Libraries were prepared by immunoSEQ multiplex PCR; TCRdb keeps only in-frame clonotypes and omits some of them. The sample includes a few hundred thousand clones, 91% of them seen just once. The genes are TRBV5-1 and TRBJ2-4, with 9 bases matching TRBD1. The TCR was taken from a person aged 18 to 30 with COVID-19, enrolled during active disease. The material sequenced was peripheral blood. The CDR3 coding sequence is TGCGCCAGCAGCCCGTCCAACAGGGGGCAAAACATTCAGTACTTC. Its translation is CASSPSNRGQNIQYF.